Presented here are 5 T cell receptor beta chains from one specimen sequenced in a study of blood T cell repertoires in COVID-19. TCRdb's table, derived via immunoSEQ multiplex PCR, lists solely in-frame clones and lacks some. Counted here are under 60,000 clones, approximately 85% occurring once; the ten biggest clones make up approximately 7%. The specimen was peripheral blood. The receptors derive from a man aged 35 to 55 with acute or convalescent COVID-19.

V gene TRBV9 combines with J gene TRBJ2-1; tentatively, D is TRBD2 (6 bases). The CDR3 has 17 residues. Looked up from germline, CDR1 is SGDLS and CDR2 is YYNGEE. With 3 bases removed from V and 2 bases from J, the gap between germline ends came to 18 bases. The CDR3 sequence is CASSGSPGRGAYNEQFF. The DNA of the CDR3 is TGTGCCAGCAGCGGGAGCCCTGGGCGGGGAGCCTACAATGAGCAGTTCTTC.

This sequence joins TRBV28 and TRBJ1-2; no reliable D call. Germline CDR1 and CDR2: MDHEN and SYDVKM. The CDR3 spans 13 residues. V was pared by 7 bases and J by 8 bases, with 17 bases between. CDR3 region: CASNGRYDGGYTF. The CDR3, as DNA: TGTGCCAGCAATGGTCGTTATGACGGGGGCTACACCTTC.

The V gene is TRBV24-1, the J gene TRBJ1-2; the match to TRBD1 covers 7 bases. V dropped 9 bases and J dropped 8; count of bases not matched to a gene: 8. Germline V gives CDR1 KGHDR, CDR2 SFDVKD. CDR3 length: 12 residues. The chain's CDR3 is CATWDRRAGYTF. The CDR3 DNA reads TGTGCCACCTGGGACAGACGAGCCGGCTACACCTTC.

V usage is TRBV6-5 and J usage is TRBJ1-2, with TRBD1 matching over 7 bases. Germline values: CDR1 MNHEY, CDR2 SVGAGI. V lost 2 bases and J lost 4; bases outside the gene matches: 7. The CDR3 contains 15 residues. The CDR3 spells CASSYVLQGIYGYTF. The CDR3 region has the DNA TGTGCCAGCAGTTACGTACTACAGGGGATCTATGGCTACACCTTC.

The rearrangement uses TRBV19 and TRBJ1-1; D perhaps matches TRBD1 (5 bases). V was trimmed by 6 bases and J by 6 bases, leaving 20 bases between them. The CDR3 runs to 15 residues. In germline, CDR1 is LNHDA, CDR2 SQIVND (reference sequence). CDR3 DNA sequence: TGTGCCAGTAGGGGGGGGAGGCAGAGGATTTCTGAAGCTTTCTTT. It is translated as CASRGGRQRISEAFF.